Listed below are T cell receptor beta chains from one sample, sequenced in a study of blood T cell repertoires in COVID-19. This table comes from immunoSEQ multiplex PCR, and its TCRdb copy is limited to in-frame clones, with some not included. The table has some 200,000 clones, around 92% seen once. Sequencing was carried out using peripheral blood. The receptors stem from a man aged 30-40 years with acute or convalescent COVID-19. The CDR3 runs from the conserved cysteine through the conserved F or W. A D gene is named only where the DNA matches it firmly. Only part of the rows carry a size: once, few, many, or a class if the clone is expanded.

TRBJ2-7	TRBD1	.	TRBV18	TGTGCCAGCTCACCACCGGGACAGGGGGCACGCGAGCAGTACTTC	CASSPPGQGAREQYF
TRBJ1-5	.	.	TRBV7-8	TGTGCCAGCAGCTTAAGGGGCGGGGGTCCCTATAGCAATCAGCCCCAGCATTTT	CASSLRGGGPYSNQPQHF
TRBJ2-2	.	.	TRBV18	TGTGCCAGCTCACCAGATTCGACGGCATTGAGGGACACCGGGGAGCTGTTTTTT	CASSPDSTALRDTGELFF
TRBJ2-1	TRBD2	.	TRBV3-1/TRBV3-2	TGTGCCAGCAGCCAAGATTTGGGACTAGCGGACTCCCCGGGAAGGTTCTTC	CASSQDLGLADSPGRFF
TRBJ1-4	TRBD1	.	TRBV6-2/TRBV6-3	TGTGCCAGCAGTTCTTCCCTGGGACAGGGGGCGCGGAAACTGTTTTTT	CASSSSLGQGARKLFF
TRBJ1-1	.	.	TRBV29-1	TGCAGCGTCGCCGAGGGTGAAGCTTTCTTT	CSVAEGEAFF
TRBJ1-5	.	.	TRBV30	TGTGCCTGGAGTGACGGGAGACGCAATCAGCCCCAGCATTTT	CAWSDGRRNQPQHF
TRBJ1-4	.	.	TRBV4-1	TGCGCCAGCAGCCAAGTTTGGGGGACACCAAATGAAAAACTGTTTTTT	CASSQVWGTPNEKLFF
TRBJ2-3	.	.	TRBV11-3	TGTGCCAGCAGCTTAGTCGGCGGGGGCACAGATACGCAGTATTTT	CASSLVGGGTDTQYF
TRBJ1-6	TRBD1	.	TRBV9	TGTGCCAGCAGCGTTGCCCCGATACCGGGACAGGACGGATCCTTCAGCTATAATTCACCCCTCCACTTT	CASSVAPIPGQDGSFSYNSPLHF
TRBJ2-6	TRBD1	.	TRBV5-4	TGTGCCAGCAGCTTAGGACAGGGGGGGGCCTCTGGGGCCAACGTCCTGACTTTC	CASSLGQGGASGANVLTF
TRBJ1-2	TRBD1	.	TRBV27	TGTGCCAGCAGTCAGTTGGGGACAGGGTTATTTGGCTACACCTTC	CASSQLGTGLFGYTF
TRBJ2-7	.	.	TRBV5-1	TGCGCCAGCAGCTCAGAGACGGGGGGCCTGCAGTACTTC	CASSSETGGLQYF
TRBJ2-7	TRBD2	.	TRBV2	TGTGCCAGCAGAGGGGTAGCGGGAGGGCCCCGGGGGGCTCGCTACGAGCAGTACTTC	CASRGVAGGPRGARYEQYF
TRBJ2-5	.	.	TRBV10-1	TGCGCCAGCAGTGAGTCGTTCCGCGGGGGCGTGGAGACCCAGTACTTC	CASSESFRGGVETQYF
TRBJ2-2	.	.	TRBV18	TGTGCCAGCTCACGCGGCATAGGGGGCACCGGGGAGCTGTTTTTT	CASSRGIGGTGELFF
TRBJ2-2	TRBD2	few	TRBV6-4	TGTGCCAGCAGTCCCGGGAGGGCCCACGGGGAGCTGTTTTTT	CASSPGRAHGELFF
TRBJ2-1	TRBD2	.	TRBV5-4	TGTGCCAGCAGCTTGGGAGGACTAGCGGGTGAGCAGTTCTTC	CASSLGGLAGEQFF
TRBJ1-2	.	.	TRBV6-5	TGTGCCAGCAAAGACTCTCTCGAGAAAGGCTACACCTTC	CASKDSLEKGYTF
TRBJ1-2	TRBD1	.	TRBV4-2	TGTGCCAGCAGCCCGGACAGGAACTATGGCTACACCTTC	CASSPDRNYGYTF
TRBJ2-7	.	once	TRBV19	TGTGCCAGTAGTCCTTTCAAGACAGCAACCTACGAGCAGTACTTC	CASSPFKTATYEQYF
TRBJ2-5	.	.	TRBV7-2	TGTGCCAGCAGCTTCCAGATCCAAGAGACCCAGTACTTC	CASSFQIQETQYF
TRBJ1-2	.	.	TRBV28	TGTGCCAGCTTTAGGACTACTAACTATGGCTACACCTTC	CASFRTTNYGYTF
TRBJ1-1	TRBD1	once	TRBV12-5	TGTGCTAGTCGGGAAGGACAGGGGAAGAAAGCTTTCTTT	CASREGQGKKAFF
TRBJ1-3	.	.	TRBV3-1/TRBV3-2	TGTGCCAGCAGCCATTTCCTCGCAGGGATGGGAAACACCATATATTTT	CASSHFLAGMGNTIYF
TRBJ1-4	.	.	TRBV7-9	TGTGCCAGCAGCTCCCTGGAAAAACTGTTTTTT	CASSSLEKLFF
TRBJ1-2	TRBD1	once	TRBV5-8	TGTGCCAGCAGTCGATGGACAGGGGTACCAGTTGGCTACACCTTC	CASSRWTGVPVGYTF
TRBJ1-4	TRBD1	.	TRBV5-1	TGCGCCAGCAGCTTGGGCAGGGGGCAGTCGACTAATGAAAAACTGTTTTTT	CASSLGRGQSTNEKLFF
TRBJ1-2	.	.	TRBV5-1	TGCGCCAGCAGCTTACTCCCCTCGGGAGGGCAGAATGGCTACACCTTC	CASSLLPSGGQNGYTF
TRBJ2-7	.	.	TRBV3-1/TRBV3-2	TGTGCCAGCGCCAGGGCTTCCCTGTTCGAGGAGCAGTACTTC	CASARASLFEEQYF
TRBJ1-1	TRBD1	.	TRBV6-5	TGTGCCAGCACCCGGACAGGGCTAATGAACACTGAAGCTTTCTTT	CASTRTGLMNTEAFF
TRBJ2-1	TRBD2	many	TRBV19	TGTGCCAGTAGTTACCAGCGGGGGGGTAATGAGCAGTTCTTC	CASSYQRGGNEQFF
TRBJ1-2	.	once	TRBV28	TGTGCCACGCACCGGGTTTCAGAGGGCTATGGCTACACCTTC	CATHRVSEGYGYTF
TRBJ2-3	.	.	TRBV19	TGTGCCAGTAGCATGTGGGCGGGGGCTAGCACAGATACGCAGTATTTT	CASSMWAGASTDTQYF
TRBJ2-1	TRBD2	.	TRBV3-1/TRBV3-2	TGTGCCAGCAGCCAAGTCGTGGGGACTAGCGGGAATAATGAGCAGTTCTTC	CASSQVVGTSGNNEQFF
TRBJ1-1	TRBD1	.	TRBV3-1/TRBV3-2	TGTGCCAGCAGCCATGCCGACAGGGTAGCTGAAGCTTTCTTT	CASSHADRVAEAFF
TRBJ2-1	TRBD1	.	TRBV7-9	TGTGCCAGCAGCTTGACAGGGGCGGCCTACAATGAGCAGTTCTTC	CASSLTGAAYNEQFF
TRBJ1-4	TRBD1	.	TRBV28	TGTGCCAGCAGTTTAAGGGGGCTCGGAGAAAAACTGTTTTTT	CASSLRGLGEKLFF
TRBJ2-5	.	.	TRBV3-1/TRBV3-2	TGTGCCAGCAGCCATCTACTCGGGGGGCGCAGGGAGACCCAGTACTTC	CASSHLLGGRRETQYF
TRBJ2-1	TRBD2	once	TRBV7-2	TGTGCCAGCCGTGGGGGGAGGGCCTCCTACAATGAGCAGTTCTTC	CASRGGRASYNEQFF
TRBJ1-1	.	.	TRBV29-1	TGCCATTTTAGGGGCACTGAAGCTTTCTTT	CHFRGTEAFF
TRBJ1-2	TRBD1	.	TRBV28	TGTGCCAGCAGAAGCCAGGGACAGGGGGCCGAGGGCTACACCTTC	CASRSQGQGAEGYTF
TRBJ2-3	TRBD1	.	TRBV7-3	TGTGCCAGCAGCCCCTCCAAGGGGACAGCTTTAGATACGCAGTATTTT	CASSPSKGTALDTQYF
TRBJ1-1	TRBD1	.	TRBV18	TGTGCCAGCTCACCCCGGGAACAGGGGGCGAACACTGAAGCTTTCTTT	CASSPREQGANTEAFF
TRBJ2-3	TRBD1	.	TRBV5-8	TGTGCCAGCAGCTTGGGGCTCCAGGGGGTTGTAGATACGCAGTATTTT	CASSLGLQGVVDTQYF
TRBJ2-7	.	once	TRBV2	TGTGCCAGCAGCGAGGACTACTCCTACGAGCAGTACTTC	CASSEDYSYEQYF
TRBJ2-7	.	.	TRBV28	TGTGCCAGCAGTTTAGCGGGTCTAGCCTACGAGCAGTACTTC	CASSLAGLAYEQYF
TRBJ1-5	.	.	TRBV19	TGTGCCAGTACAGGGTCTACCAATCAGCCCCAGCATTTT	CASTGSTNQPQHF
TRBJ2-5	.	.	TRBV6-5	TGTGCCAGCAGTTTTTCAGGGTCGGAGACCCAGTACTTC	CASSFSGSETQYF
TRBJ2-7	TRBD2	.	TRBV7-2	TGTGCCAGCAGCTTAGACGCGGGAGCCCCCTACGAGCAGTACTTC	CASSLDAGAPYEQYF